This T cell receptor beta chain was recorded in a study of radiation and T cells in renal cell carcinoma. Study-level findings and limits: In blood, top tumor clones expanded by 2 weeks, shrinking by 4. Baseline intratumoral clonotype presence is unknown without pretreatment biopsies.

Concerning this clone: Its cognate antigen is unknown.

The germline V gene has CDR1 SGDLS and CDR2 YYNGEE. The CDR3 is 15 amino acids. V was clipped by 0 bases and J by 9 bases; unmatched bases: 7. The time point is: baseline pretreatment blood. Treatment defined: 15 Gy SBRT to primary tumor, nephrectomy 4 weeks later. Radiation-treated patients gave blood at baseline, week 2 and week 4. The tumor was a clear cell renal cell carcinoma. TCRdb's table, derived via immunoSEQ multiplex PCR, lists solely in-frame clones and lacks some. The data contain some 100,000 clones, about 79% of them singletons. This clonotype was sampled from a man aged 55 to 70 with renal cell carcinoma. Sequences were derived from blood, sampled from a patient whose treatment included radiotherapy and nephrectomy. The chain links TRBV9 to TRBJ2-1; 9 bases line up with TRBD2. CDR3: CASSVGLAGSGEQFF. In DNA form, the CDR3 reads TGTGCCAGCAGCGTAGGGCTAGCGGGATCCGGTGAGCAGTTCTTC. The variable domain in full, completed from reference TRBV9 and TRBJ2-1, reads DSGVTQTPKHLITATGQRVTLRCSPRSGDLSVYWYQQSLDQGLQFLIQYYNGEERAKGNILERFSAQQFPDLHSELNLSSLELGDSALYFCASSVGLAGSGEQFFGPGTRLTVL.